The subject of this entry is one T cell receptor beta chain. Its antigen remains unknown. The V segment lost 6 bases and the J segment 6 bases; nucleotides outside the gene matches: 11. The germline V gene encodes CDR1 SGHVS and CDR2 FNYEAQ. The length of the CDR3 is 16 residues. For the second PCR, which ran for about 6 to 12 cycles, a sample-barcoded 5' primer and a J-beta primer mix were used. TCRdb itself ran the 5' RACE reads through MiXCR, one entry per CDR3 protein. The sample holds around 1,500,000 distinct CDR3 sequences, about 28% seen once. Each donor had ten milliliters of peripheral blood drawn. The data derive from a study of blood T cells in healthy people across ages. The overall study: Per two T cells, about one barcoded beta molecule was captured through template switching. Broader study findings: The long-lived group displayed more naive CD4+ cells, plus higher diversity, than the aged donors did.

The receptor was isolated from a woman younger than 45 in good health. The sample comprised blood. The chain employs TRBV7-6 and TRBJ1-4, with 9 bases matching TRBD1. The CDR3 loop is CASSLAIRTGDEKLFF. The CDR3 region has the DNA TGTGCCAGCAGTCTAGCAATTAGGACAGGGGATGAAAAACTGTTTTTT.